The 25 T cell receptor beta chains reported below all come from one sample, sequenced in a study of cytomegalovirus exposure and HLA in healthy donors. Primers: 60 Vbeta forward and 13 Jbeta reverse. Clones were read by immunoSEQ multiplex PCR, and TCRdb kept only the in-frame ones, dropping some. The data show approximately 140,000 clones, with over 65% seen just once and approximately 13% held by the top ten. The sequenced material came from PBMCs. These TCRs come from a man between 40 and 49 years old in good health and CMV-seropositive.

This rearrangement joins TRBV11-2 to TRBJ2-1, with 8 bases that match TRBD2. The CDR3 sequence is 17 residues long. J lost 1 base, V lost 2 bases, and 7 bases had no gene match. Germline CDR1 is SGHAT and CDR2 is FQNNGV. The CDR3 nucleotides read TGTGCCAGCAGCTTAAATTCGGCGGGAGGATCCTACAATGAGCAGTTCTTC. It encodes CASSLNSAGGSYNEQFF.

This rearrangement joins TRBV7-2 to TRBJ2-3; D may be TRBD1 (6 bases). The CDR3 sequence is 14 residues long. V was clipped by 3 bases and J by 5 bases, with 12 bases between them. Per the germline V gene, CDR1 is SGHTA and CDR2 is FQGNSA. CDR3 region: CASSLGAEEDTQYF. CDR3 nucleotide sequence: TGTGCCAGCAGCTTGGGGGCCGAGGAAGATACGCAGTATTTT.

The table lists this clone with a count of one. A far larger clone is one base from this, pointing to a likely read error. This chain links TRBV5-4 with TRBJ1-2, with unresolved D. V lost 3 bases to trimming and J lost 7 bases, with 16 bases between them. Germline lookup yields CDR1 SGHNT and CDR2 YYREEE (reference sequence). This CDR3 is built from 14 residues. The CDR3 sequence is CASSSWYGVGGYTF. DNA for the CDR3: TGTGCCAGCAGCTCTTGGTACGGGGTTGGTGGCTACACCTTC. Complete variable domain (other parts from reference TRBV5-4 and TRBJ1-2): ETGVTQSPTHLIKTRGQQVTLRCSSQSGHNTVSWYQQALGQGPQFIFQYYREEENGRGNFPPRFSGLQFPNYSSELNVNALELDDSALYLCASSSWYGVGGYTFGSGTRLTVV.

This clone was seen a handful of times. This chain uses TRBV2 with TRBJ1-4; a weak D match, TRBD1 (6 bases). The CDR3 is 14 amino acids. CDR1 and CDR2 from the germline V gene are SNHLY and FYNNEI. V lost 7 bases to trimming and J lost 6 bases, with 15 bases between them. The CDR3 DNA reads as TGTGCCAGCACCACAGACAGGACCTATGAAAAACTGTTTTTT. Translated, it gives CASTTDRTYEKLFF.

The chain recombines TRBV11-2 with TRBJ2-5; no clear D. Germline loops: CDR1 SGHAT, CDR2 FQNNGV. This CDR3 comprises 13 residues. V lost 1 base and J 7 bases, leaving 10 bases between the germline ends. In nucleotides, the CDR3 is TGTGCCAGCAGCTTAGCGGAATCAGGGACCCAGTACTTC. Residues: CASSLAESGTQYF.

This clone showed up just once. The rearrangement joins TRBV7-8 to TRBJ2-7, with a possible D match to TRBD2 (5 bases). Looked up from germline, CDR1 is SGHVS and CDR2 is FQNEAQ. Deletions cut 5 bases from V and 9 bases from J, with 14 bases between. The CDR3 covers 12 residues. In DNA form, the CDR3 reads TGTGCCAGCAGCCAGCCTAGCAACCTGCAGTACTTC. It encodes CASSQPSNLQYF.

This clone has only a few counts. The chain uses TRBV6-1 and TRBJ1-1, with 7 bases that match TRBD1. CDR3 size: 19 residues. The V segment lost 0 bases and the J segment 1 base; nucleotides outside the gene matches: 14. Looked up from germline, CDR1 is MNHNS and CDR2 is SASEGT. CDR3 sequence: CASSEALVILTGRNTEAFF. The CDR3 bases are TGTGCCAGCAGTGAAGCGCTGGTAATTTTGACAGGGCGGAACACTGAAGCTTTCTTT.

This chain uses TRBV4-1 with TRBJ2-1; TRBD1 agrees at 7 bases. CDR3 length: 18 amino acids. V shed 1 base, J shed 4 bases, and the junction held 13 bases outside the gene matches. Germline CDR1 and CDR2: MGHRA and YSYEKL. Here the CDR3 reads CASSQAPPWDSVYNEQFF. The CDR3 nucleotides are TGCGCCAGCAGCCAAGCTCCCCCTTGGGACAGCGTATACAATGAGCAGTTCTTC.

The gene calls are TRBV7-2 and TRBJ1-5, with a weak D call TRBD1 (5 bases). The CDR3 covers 15 residues. The V gene's germline CDR1 is SGHTA and CDR2 FQGNSA. Between the trimmed V and J ends, which lost 5 bases and 3 bases, there was a span of 14 bases. CDR3 amino acids: CASSPGGSLNQPQHF. CDR3 coding DNA: TGTGCCAGCAGCCCCGGGGGTAGTCTCAATCAGCCCCAGCATTTT.

V and J are TRBV6-5 and TRBJ1-2, with TRBD1 matching over 7 bases. Germline V CDR1 and CDR2: MNHEY, SVGAGI. The CDR3 has 12 residues. J was trimmed by 5 bases and V by 8 bases; bases with no gene match: 5. CDR3 protein: CASADRAYGYTF. The CDR3 nucleotides read TGTGCCAGCGCCGACAGGGCTTATGGCTACACCTTC.

V and J are TRBV6-6 and TRBJ1-2, with D perhaps TRBD1 (6 bases). Germline-derived CDR1 and CDR2 are MNHNY and SVGAGI (reference sequence). This CDR3 region has 16 residues. Trimming pared 5 bases from V and 1 base from J, leaving 17 bases between. The CDR3 region is CASSPDRSRVNYGYTF. CDR3 sequence (DNA): TGTGCCAGCAGTCCCGACAGGTCTCGAGTTAACTATGGCTACACCTTC.

V is TRBV25-1 and J is TRBJ2-1; perhaps TRBD1 as D (6 bases). Germline loops: CDR1 MGHDK, CDR2 SYGVNS. The V gene lost 6 bases and the J gene lost 9 bases, with 18 bases spanning the gap. The CDR3 runs 14 residues. The CDR3 region is CASSYIHRESEQFF. In nucleotides, the CDR3 is TGTGCCAGCAGCTATATACACAGGGAATCTGAGCAGTTCTTC.

The chain has TRBV7-9 and TRBJ1-1, with 7 bases matching TRBD1. This CDR3 contains 14 residues. V was clipped by 5 bases and J by 4 bases; unmatched bases: 7. Per the germline V gene, CDR1 is SEHNR and CDR2 is FQNEAQ (reference sequence). Written as DNA, the CDR3 is TGTGCCAGCAGCCCCACAGGGGATGGCACTGAAGCTTTCTTT. It specifies CASSPTGDGTEAFF.

The rearrangement joins TRBV28 to TRBJ2-2; 9 bases match TRBD1. Per germline, CDR1 MDHEN and CDR2 SYDVKM. The CDR3 extends over 16 amino acids. Losses at the gene ends were 5 bases for V and 5 bases for J; bases not matched to a gene: 9. The DNA for the CDR3 is TGTGCCAGCAGTCCTCCGGGACAGGGTCGGACCGGGGAGCTGTTTTTT. The encoded protein is CASSPPGQGRTGELFF.

The chain uses TRBV10-3 and TRBJ2-3, with 8 bases aligning to TRBD2. In germline, CDR1 is ENHRY, CDR2 SYGVKD. This CDR3 region has 14 residues. The V gene end was trimmed by 11 bases and the J gene end by 0 bases; junction bases not matched to a gene: 7. The CDR3 bases are TGTGCCTCCGGGACTAGACTCAGCACAGATACGCAGTATTTT. This encodes CASGTRLSTDTQYF.

This chain connects TRBV18 to TRBJ1-3; tentative D call: TRBD1 (5 bases). Germline-derived CDR1 and CDR2 are KGHSH and LQKENI. This CDR3 contains 16 residues. Trimming stripped 4 bases from V and 2 bases from J, with 15 bases between. CDR3 region: CASSLTGAEAGNTIYF. CDR3 in DNA: TGTGCCAGCTCACTCACTGGGGCAGAAGCTGGAAACACCATATATTTT.

This clone occurred once. The chain has TRBV4-1 and TRBJ2-5; TRBD2 matches 10 bases. The CDR3 runs 16 residues. Germline V gives CDR1 MGHRA, CDR2 YSYEKL. V shed 4 bases and J 2 bases; nucleotides not matched to a gene: 7. The CDR3: CASSLGLAVVQETQYF. The CDR3 bases are TGCGCCAGCAGCCTTGGACTAGCGGTGGTTCAAGAGACCCAGTACTTC.

This chain connects TRBV19 to TRBJ2-1, with TRBD2 identical over 7 bases. Germline loops: CDR1 LNHDA, CDR2 SQIVND (reference sequence). V shed 6 bases and J 9 bases; nucleotides not matched to a gene: 17. This CDR3 contains 16 residues. In DNA, the CDR3 is TGTGCCAGTAGGCCCGAAGAAGCGGGGAAACAATTTGAGCAGTTCTTC. Protein sequence: CASRPEEAGKQFEQFF.

This clone was detected only a few times. This sequence joins TRBV7-8 and TRBJ2-7; 8 positions match TRBD1. This CDR3 region has 15 residues. V trimming: 1 base; J trimming: 7 bases; junction bases outside the gene matches: 9. Germline CDR1 SGHVS, CDR2 FQNEAQ. Here the CDR3 DNA reads TGTGCCAGCAGCTTAGGGTGGCAGGGGGCTCGAGAGCAGTACTTC. It specifies CASSLGWQGAREQYF.

This clone showed up just once. This chain joins TRBV28 and TRBJ2-7, with 9 bases identical to TRBD1. J lost 5 bases, V lost 1 base, and 9 bases had no gene match. Germline V lookup: CDR1 MDHEN, CDR2 SYDVKM. CDR3 size: 16 residues. For the CDR3, the DNA is TGTGCCAGCAGTTTATCATGGGGACAGGGATTCGACGAGCAGTACTTC. It yields the protein CASSLSWGQGFDEQYF.

The chain employs TRBV29-1 and TRBJ2-7; 7 nucleotides align to TRBD2. Germline CDR1 reads SQVTM; CDR2 reads ANQGSEA. V shed 4 bases and J 0 bases; nucleotides not matched to a gene: 3. The CDR3 is 13 amino acids. The CDR3 loop reads CSVGTSDSYEQYF. The CDR3 DNA reads TGCAGCGTTGGCACTAGCGACTCCTACGAGCAGTACTTC.

The chain combines TRBV10-2 with TRBJ1-1, with TRBD1 identical over 8 bases. Looked up from germline, CDR1 is WSHSY and CDR2 is SAAADI. The CDR3 loop spans 15 amino acids. The V gene end was trimmed by 4 bases and the J gene end by 4 bases; junction bases not matched to a gene: 8. The DNA for the CDR3 is TGCGCCAGCAGTGGACCCCAGGGGGCTGGCACTGAAGCTTTCTTT. Translated: CASSGPQGAGTEAFF.

The rearrangement uses TRBV28 and TRBJ2-1, with D tentatively TRBD2 (5 bases). The ends were cut back, 9 bases at V and 3 bases at J, with 15 bases in the middle. This CDR3 is built from 14 residues. The germline gives CDR1 MDHEN, CDR2 SYDVKM. The CDR3 bases are TGTGCCAGTATGACTACCCTGAACTACAATGAGCAGTTCTTC. Protein sequence: CASMTTLNYNEQFF.

V gene TRBV5-1 combines with J gene TRBJ1-1, with a possible D match to TRBD1 (6 bases). From germline, CDR1 is SGHRS and CDR2 YFSETQ. The CDR3 consists of 13 residues. V lost 4 bases and J 3 bases, leaving 10 bases between the germline ends. The CDR3 loop is CASSNQGYTEAFF. CDR3 nucleotides: TGCGCCAGCAGCAATCAGGGGTACACTGAAGCTTTCTTT.

V and J are TRBV28 and TRBJ2-1; D perhaps matches TRBD2 (6 bases). Trimming took off 7 bases at V and 5 bases at J, with 18 bases between the two ends. Germline V lookup: CDR1 MDHEN, CDR2 SYDVKM. This CDR3 has 15 residues. The CDR3 spells CASTPWRGWDNEQFF. For the CDR3, the DNA is TGTGCCAGCACCCCTTGGAGGGGCTGGGACAATGAGCAGTTCTTC.